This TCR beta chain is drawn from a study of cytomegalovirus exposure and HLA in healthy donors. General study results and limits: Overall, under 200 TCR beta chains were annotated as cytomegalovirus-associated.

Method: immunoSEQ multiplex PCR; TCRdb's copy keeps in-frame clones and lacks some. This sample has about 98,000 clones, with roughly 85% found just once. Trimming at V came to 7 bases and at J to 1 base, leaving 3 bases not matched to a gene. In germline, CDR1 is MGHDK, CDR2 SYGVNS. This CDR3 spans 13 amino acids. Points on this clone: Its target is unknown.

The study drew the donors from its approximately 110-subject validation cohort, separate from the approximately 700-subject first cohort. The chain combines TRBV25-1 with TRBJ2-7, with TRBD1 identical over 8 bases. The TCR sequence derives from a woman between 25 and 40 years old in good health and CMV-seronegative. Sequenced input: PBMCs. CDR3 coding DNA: TGTGCCAGCATGACAGGGGTGTCCTACGAGCAGTACTTC. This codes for CASMTGVSYEQYF.